This T cell receptor (beta chain) was found in a study of neurological immune-mediated disorders. Germline CDR1 reads DFQATT; CDR2 reads SNEGSKA (reference sequence). The V end was cut by 5 bases, the J end by 0 bases, with 8 bases between. The CDR3 has 13 residues. Using its own MiXCR run on the 5' RACE reads, TCRdb lists one record per CDR3 protein. Among approximately 130,000 distinct CDR3 sequences, 3% to 3.5% were seen once, and the ten largest hold roughly 1.3%. The J gene is TRBJ2-4, the V gene TRBV20-1, with D perhaps TRBD1 or TRBD2 (5 bases each). The TCR sequence derives from a woman aged 30 to 39 with multiple sclerosis. Sequences were obtained from PBMCs. The CDR3 DNA follows: TGCAGTGCTGGGGACCTAGCCAAAAACATTCAGTACTTC. It encodes CSAGDLAKNIQYF.